This T cell receptor beta chain was identified in a study of blood T cell repertoires in COVID-19. About the study: Researchers got acute and convalescent COVID-19 samples from the United States, Italy and Spain. T cells, B-cell-depleted T cells, or PBMCs provided the cDNA or gDNA that served as material.

CDR3 size: 15 residues. J lost 5 bases, V lost 2 bases, and 8 bases had no gene match. Germline lookup yields CDR1 MNHEY and CDR2 SVGEGT. Authors' processing steps: The authors estimated nucleated cell counts from reference gene primer amplification. Using immunoSEQ multiplex PCR, the repertoire was profiled, and TCRdb retains in-frame clones only, with some absent. V, J and clone size are those of that table, while D and trimming were read from the DNA. The repertoire holds about 140,000 clones, with approximately 80% as singletons. The origin of this receptor is a woman in her fifties or sixties with acute or convalescent COVID-19. The specimen sequenced was peripheral blood. The chain is built from TRBV6-2 or TRBV6-3 and TRBJ1-1; 7 nucleotides align to TRBD1. The CDR3 DNA follows: TGTGCCAGCAGTTACCCCCCCGACAGGGTTACTGAAGCTTTCTTT. It translates to CASSYPPDRVTEAFF.